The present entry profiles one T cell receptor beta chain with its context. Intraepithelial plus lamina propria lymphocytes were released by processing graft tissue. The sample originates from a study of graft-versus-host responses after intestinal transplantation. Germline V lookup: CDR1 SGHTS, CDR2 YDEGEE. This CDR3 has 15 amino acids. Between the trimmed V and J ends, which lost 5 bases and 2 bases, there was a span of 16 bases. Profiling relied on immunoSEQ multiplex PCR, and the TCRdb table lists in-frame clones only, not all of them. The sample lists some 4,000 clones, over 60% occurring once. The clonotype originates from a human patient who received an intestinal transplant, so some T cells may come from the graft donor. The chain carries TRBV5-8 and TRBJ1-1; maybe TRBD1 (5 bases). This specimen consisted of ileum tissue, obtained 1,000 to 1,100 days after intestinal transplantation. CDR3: CASRPTPTENTEAFF. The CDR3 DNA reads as TGTGCCAGCAGACCGACCCCGACAGAAAACACTGAAGCTTTCTTT.